The clone carrying this T cell receptor (beta chain) was recorded many times. The data derive from a study of blood T cells in healthy people across ages. Study background: Template switching captured about one barcoded beta molecule per two T cells.

A second roughly 6 to 12 cycle PCR used barcoded and J-beta primers. A template-switch adaptor containing 12 random nucleotides labeled each cDNA molecule. Per-sample output comprised a minimum of 3 million paired-end reads containing CDR3. TCRdb reanalysed the 5' RACE reads using MiXCR and keeps one entry per CDR3 protein. The table records some 900,000 distinct CDR3 sequences, more than 25% of them present only once. The CDR3 runs 16 residues. Between the trimmed V and J ends, which lost 6 bases and 1 base, there was a span of 18 bases. Germline CDR1 and CDR2: MNHEY and SVGEGT. The clonotype comes from an elderly woman in good health. Sequenced material: blood. The chain is built from TRBV6-2 or TRBV6-3 and TRBJ2-5; D gene ambiguous. The CDR3 is CASRPEPKALQETQYF. CDR3 coding DNA: TGTGCCAGCAGACCCGAACCGAAGGCTCTCCAAGAGACCCAGTACTTC.